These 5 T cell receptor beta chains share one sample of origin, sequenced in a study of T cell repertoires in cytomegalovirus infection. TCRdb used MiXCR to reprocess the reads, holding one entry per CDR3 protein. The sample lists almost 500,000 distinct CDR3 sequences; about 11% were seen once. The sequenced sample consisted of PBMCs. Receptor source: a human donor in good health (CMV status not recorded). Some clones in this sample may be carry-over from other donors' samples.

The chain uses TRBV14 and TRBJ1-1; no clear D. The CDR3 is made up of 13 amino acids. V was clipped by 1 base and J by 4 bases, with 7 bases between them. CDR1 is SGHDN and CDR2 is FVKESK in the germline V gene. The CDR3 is CASSQVSGTEAFF. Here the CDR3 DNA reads TGTGCCAGCAGCCAAGTTTCGGGCACTGAAGCTTTCTTT.

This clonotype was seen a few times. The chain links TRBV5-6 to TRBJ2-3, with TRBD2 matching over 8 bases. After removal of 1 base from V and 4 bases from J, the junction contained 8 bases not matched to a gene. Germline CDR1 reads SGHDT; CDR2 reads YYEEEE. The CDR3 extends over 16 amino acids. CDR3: CASSLNRREGADTQYF. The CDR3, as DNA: TGTGCCAGCAGCTTGAACCGCCGGGAGGGCGCAGATACGCAGTATTTT.

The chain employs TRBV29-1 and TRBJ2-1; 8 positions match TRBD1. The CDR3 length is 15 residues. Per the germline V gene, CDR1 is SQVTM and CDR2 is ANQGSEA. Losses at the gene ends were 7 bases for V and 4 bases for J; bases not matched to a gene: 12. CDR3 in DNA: TGCAGCGCCACTGACAGGGGTGCTCGGTACAATGAGCAGTTCTTC. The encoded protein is CSATDRGARYNEQFF.

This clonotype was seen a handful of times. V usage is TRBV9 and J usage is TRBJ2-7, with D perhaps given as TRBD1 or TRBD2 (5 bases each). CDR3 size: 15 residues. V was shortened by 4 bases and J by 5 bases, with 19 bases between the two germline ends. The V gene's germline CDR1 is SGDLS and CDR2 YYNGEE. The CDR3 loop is CASSPSGATADEQYF. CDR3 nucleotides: TGTGCCAGCAGCCCTTCCGGGGCTACAGCAGACGAGCAGTACTTC.

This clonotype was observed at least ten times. The CDR3 loop is CASSNRGLGYEQYF. The DNA of the CDR3 is TGTGCCAGCAGTAACAGGGGGTTAGGGTACGAGCAGTACTTC. This rearrangement joins TRBV27 to TRBJ2-7; 8 nucleotides match TRBD1. With 5 bases clipped from V and 4 bases from J, the junction kept 7 bases outside the gene matches. The CDR3 runs 14 residues. CDR1 is MNHEY, CDR2 SMNVEV, per germline (reference sequence).